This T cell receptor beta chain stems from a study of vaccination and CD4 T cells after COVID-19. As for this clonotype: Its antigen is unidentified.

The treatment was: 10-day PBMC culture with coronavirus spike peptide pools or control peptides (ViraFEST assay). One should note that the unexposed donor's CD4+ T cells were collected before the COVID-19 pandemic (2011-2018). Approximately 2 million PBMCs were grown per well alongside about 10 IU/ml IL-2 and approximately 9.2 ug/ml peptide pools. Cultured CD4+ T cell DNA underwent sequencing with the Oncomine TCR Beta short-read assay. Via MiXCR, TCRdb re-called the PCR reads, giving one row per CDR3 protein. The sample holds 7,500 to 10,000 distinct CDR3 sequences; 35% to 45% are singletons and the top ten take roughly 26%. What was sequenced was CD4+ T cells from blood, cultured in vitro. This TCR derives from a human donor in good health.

The CDR3 region is CSARMAGRVNQPQHF. CDR3 coding DNA: TGCAGTGCTAGGATGGCAGGGCGGGTAAATCAGCCCCAGCATTTT. This sequence joins TRBV20-1 and TRBJ1-5, with D perhaps TRBD1 (5 bases). This CDR3 contains 15 residues. Germline V gene data show CDR1 as DFQATT and CDR2 as SNEGSKA (reference sequence). V lost 3 bases and J lost 4, with 16 bases in between.